Listed below are T cell receptor beta chains from one sample, sequenced in a study of shared clonotypes between healthy human individuals. Assay used: immunoSEQ multiplex PCR; TCRdb lists only in-frame clones, some missing. The table has some 2,100,000 clones, approximately 95% seen once. What was sequenced was naive CD4+ T cells sorted from blood. The receptors derive from a man aged 18 to 29 in good health. Each CDR3 is given with its conserved first and last residue.

J	V	CDR3
TRBJ2-7	TRBV20-1	CSAREDDEQYF
TRBJ2-7	TRBV19	CASSMGVAYEQYF
TRBJ2-3	TRBV2	CASKGGGTDTQYF
TRBJ1-1	TRBV15	CATSRDWGAPIRQIF
TRBJ1-5	TRBV18	CASSPDGGINQPQHF
TRBJ1-2	TRBV14	CASSHYRDAAYGYTF
TRBJ2-7	TRBV10-3	CAISVIGNEQYF
TRBJ2-7	TRBV13	CASSYRDRETYEQYF
TRBJ2-2	TRBV7-2	CASSLRRASGELFF
TRBJ1-6	TRBV9	CASTLGMYSYNSPLHF
TRBJ2-7	TRBV5-1	CASSLGRPYEQYF
TRBJ1-4	TRBV7-7	CASSPDGLNEKLFF
TRBJ2-5	TRBV4-2	CASSPGETQYF
TRBJ1-3	TRBV5-4	CASSLGRGDGTIYF
TRBJ2-3	TRBV7-6	CASSFGLAGGPTSTDTQYF
TRBJ1-5	TRBV6-5	CASSPDMLSNQPQHF
TRBJ1-2	TRBV6-5	CASSYRKSGNYGYTF
TRBJ1-4	TRBV23-1	CASPPAGRINEKLFF
TRBJ1-2	TRBV29-1	CSVEDLGAVDYGYTF
TRBJ1-3	TRBV29-1	CSVARKGDTIYF
TRBJ2-6	TRBV7-2	CASSLSKANVLTF
TRBJ2-3	TRBV9	CASSVGPVTDTQYF
TRBJ2-7	TRBV11-2	CASSLERTEYEQYF
TRBJ2-5	TRBV28	CASWGQGAGEETQYF
TRBJ2-7	TRBV9	CASSTRLDHTDEQYF
TRBJ1-2	TRBV7-2	CASRNRDRGASGYTF
TRBJ1-2	TRBV19	CASRDVYGYTF
TRBJ2-7	TRBV15	CATSRAEAGSYEQYF
TRBJ1-4	TRBV7-9	CASSLSAVGTGNEKLFF
TRBJ2-5	TRBV29-1	CSAEGLQETQYF
TRBJ1-1	TRBV7-9	CASSQGGTNTEAFF
TRBJ2-7	TRBV9	CASSQGGPGPDEQYF
TRBJ2-2	TRBV5-1	CASSIKDGSTGELFF
TRBJ1-1	TRBV2	CAGLQVGTEAFF
TRBJ2-3	TRBV5-1	CASSGRAGGTSTDTQYF
TRBJ2-1	TRBV6-6	CASSYLSGTINEQFF
TRBJ2-5	TRBV7-2	CASSLGRQQETQYF
TRBJ1-4	TRBV5-6	CASSLGQRRGEKLFF
TRBJ2-7	TRBV5-1	CASSMGWTMNSYEQYF
TRBJ1-6	TRBV5-1	CASSEGQPGRSPLHF
TRBJ2-2	TRBV10-3	CAISESTGTGTGELFF
TRBJ1-6	TRBV5-1	CASSLHPGQVGPSPLHF
TRBJ2-7	TRBV25-1	CASSALRGTAYF
TRBJ2-5	TRBV19	CASRDITGVEETQYF
TRBJ2-3	TRBV5-1	CASSEDPSGRTDTQYF
TRBJ2-4	TRBV7-6	CASSFRGVAKNIQYF
TRBJ1-4	TRBV7-9	CASSLLSPATNEKLFF
TRBJ1-6	TRBV27	CASSLWARVGRYDPNSPLHF
TRBJ2-1	TRBV5-4	CASSSKGGPGNEQFF
TRBJ1-6	TRBV6-1	CASKRRDGDSPLHF
TRBJ2-5	TRBV10-3	CAISGSLAGQETQYF
TRBJ1-2	TRBV18	CASSLSPRALGYTF
TRBJ1-5	TRBV4-1	CASSQGRTLSNQPQHF
TRBJ1-1	TRBV9	CASSSPGSTEAFF